The sequence of this TCR beta chain was determined in a study of blood T cell repertoires in COVID-19. Original processing notes: Estimation of nucleated cell counts was performed using reference gene primer amplification. Produced via immunoSEQ multiplex PCR; TCRdb's table is partial and in-frame only. Clonal size and the V and J genes are those of that table, whereas D and trimming came from the DNA. Found here are 100,000 to 150,000 clones, 55% to 75% of them singletons; the top ten hold under 2.5%. The sequencing sample was made of peripheral blood. The TCR sequence derives from a woman aged 65 to 85 with acute or convalescent COVID-19.

The CDR3 nucleotides are TGTGCCAGCAGCTTAGCGCGGCTGAACACTGAAGCTTTCTTT. This translates into CASSLARLNTEAFF. The J gene is TRBJ1-1, the V gene TRBV7-9; D call uncertain. Looked up from germline, CDR1 is SEHNR and CDR2 is FQNEAQ (reference sequence). This CDR3 is 14 amino acids long. V was pared by 0 bases and J by 0 bases, with 5 bases between.